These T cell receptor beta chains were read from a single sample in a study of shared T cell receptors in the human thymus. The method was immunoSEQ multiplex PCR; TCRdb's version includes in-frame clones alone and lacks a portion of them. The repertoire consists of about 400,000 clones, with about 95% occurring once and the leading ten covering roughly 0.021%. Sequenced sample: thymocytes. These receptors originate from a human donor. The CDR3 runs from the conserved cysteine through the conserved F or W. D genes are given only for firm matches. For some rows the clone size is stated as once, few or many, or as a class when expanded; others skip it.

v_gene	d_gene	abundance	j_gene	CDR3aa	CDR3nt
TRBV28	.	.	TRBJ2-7	CASSFSVIRGSAYEQYF	TGTGCCAGCAGTTTTTCCGTAATAAGGGGTTCCGCCTACGAGCAGTACTTC
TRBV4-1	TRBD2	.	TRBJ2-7	CASRGGGREQYF	TGCGCCAGCAGAGGCGGGGGGCGAGAGCAGTACTTC
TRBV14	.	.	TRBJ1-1	CASSPPGGKNTEAFF	TGTGCCAGCAGCCCTCCCGGTGGTAAGAACACTGAAGCTTTCTTT
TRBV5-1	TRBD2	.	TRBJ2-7	CASSAGLAGRYYEQYF	TGCGCCAGCAGCGCGGGACTAGCGGGAAGGTACTACGAGCAGTACTTC
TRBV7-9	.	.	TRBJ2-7	CASSPLGHSYEQYF	TGTGCCAGCAGCCCCTTAGGACACTCTTACGAGCAGTACTTC
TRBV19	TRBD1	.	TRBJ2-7	CASSPDRVGYEQYF	TGTGCCAGTAGTCCCGACAGGGTGGGCTACGAGCAGTACTTC
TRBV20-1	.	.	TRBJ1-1	CRGIDTEAFF	TGCAGGGGCATAGACACTGAAGCTTTCTTT
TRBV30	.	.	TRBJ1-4	CAWSVRQSPNEKLFF	TGTGCCTGGAGTGTAAGGCAGTCCCCTAATGAAAAACTGTTTTTT
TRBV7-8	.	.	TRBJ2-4	CASSLDGFPFLLAKNIQYF	TGTGCCAGCAGCTTAGATGGGTTCCCGTTTCTTTTAGCCAAAAACATTCAGTACTTC
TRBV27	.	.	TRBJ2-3	CASRLRGRGANTQYF	TGTGCCAGCAGGCTGAGGGGCAGGGGTGCCAATACGCAGTATTTT
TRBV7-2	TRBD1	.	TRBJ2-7	CASSPRTGEVEQYF	TGTGCCAGCAGCCCCCGGACAGGGGAGGTTGAGCAGTACTTC
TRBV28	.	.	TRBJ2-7	CASSSYPDRKLFYEQYF	TGTGCCAGCAGTTCCTACCCCGACAGAAAGCTTTTCTACGAGCAGTACTTC
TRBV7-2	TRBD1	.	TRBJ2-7	CASSWRNGTGEYEQYF	TGTGCCAGCAGCTGGAGGAATGGGACAGGAGAGTACGAGCAGTACTTC
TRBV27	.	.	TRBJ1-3	CASSPNPGPAKGGNTIYF	TGTGCCAGCAGTCCTAACCCCGGGCCAGCGAAAGGTGGAAACACCATATATTTT
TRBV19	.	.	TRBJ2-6	CASWTGGANVLTF	TGTGCCAGTTGGACTGGGGGGGCCAACGTCCTGACTTTC
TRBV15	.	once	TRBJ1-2	CATSRTITGHWNYGYTF	TGTGCCACCAGCAGAACCATAACGGGACATTGGAACTATGGCTACACCTTC
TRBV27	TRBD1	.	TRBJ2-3	CASSLYTGGQGSDTQYF	TGTGCCAGCAGTTTATATACGGGGGGACAGGGGAGCGATACGCAGTATTTT
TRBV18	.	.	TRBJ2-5	CASSRGFGPRRYQETQYF	TGTGCCAGCTCTCGGGGGTTCGGCCCCCGAAGGTACCAAGAGACCCAGTACTTC
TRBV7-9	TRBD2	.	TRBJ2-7	CASSVGLAGSYEQYF	TGTGCCAGCAGCGTCGGACTAGCGGGTTCTTACGAGCAGTACTTC
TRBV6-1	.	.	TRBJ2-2	CASIPRDNTGELFF	TGTGCCAGCATTCCCCGGGATAACACCGGGGAGCTGTTTTTT
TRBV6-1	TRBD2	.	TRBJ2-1	CASSENALAGTLWNEQFF	TGTGCCAGCAGTGAAAACGCCCTAGCGGGAACCCTTTGGAATGAGCAGTTCTTC
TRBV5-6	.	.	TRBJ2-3	CASSLGELSTDTQYF	TGTGCCAGCAGCTTGGGGGAACTTAGCACAGATACGCAGTATTTT
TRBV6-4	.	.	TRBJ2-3	CASSATIGGRSSTDTQYF	TGTGCCAGCAGTGCGACGATCGGGGGGCGGTCTAGCACAGATACGCAGTATTTT
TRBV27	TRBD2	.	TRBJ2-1	CASSPPPSGLAGGTLYNEQFF	TGTGCCAGCAGCCCGCCCCCCTCGGGACTAGCGGGAGGTACCCTCTACAATGAGCAGTTCTTC
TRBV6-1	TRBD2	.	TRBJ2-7	CASSPWTSGIGEQYF	TGTGCCAGCAGTCCCTGGACTAGCGGGATAGGCGAGCAGTACTTC
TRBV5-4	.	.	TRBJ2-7	CASSLSPISYEQYF	TGTGCCAGCAGCTTGTCGCCCATCTCCTACGAGCAGTACTTC
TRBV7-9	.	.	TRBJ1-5	CASSLKREQGPNQPQHF	TGTGCCAGCAGCTTAAAGCGAGAACAGGGCCCCAATCAGCCCCAGCATTTT
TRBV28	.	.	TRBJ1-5	CASSLQLLGLDQPQHF	TGTGCCAGCAGTTTACAGCTTTTGGGATTGGATCAGCCCCAGCATTTT
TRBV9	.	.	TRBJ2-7	CASSPHPRYEQYF	TGTGCCAGCAGCCCTCACCCCCGGTACGAGCAGTACTTC
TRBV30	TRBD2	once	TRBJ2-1	CAWGGLAPYNEQFF	TGTGCCTGGGGGGGACTAGCCCCCTACAATGAGCAGTTCTTC
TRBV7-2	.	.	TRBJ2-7	CASSAERVGGSYEQYF	TGTGCCAGCAGCGCCGAAAGGGTGGGCGGTAGTTACGAGCAGTACTTC
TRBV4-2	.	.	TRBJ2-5	CASSQDARDYQETQYF	TGTGCCAGCAGCCAAGACGCTAGGGATTATCAAGAGACCCAGTACTTC
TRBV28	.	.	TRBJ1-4	CASSSFLAHSPKEKLFF	TGTGCCAGCAGCTCATTCCTTGCCCATTCCCCCAAAGAAAAACTGTTTTTT
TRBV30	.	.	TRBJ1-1	CAWWERLEAFF	TGTGCCTGGTGGGAACGGCTTGAAGCTTTCTTT
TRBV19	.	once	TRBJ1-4	CASSWGDRYFATNEKLFF	TGTGCCAGTAGTTGGGGCGACAGGTACTTTGCAACTAATGAAAAACTGTTTTTT
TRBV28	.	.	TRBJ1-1	CASSPTLGITEAFF	TGTGCCAGCAGTCCCACGTTGGGAATCACTGAAGCTTTCTTT
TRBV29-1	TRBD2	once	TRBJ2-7	CSVARTSGAYEQYF	TGCAGCGTAGCCCGGACTAGCGGTGCCTACGAGCAGTACTTC
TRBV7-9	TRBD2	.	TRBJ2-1	CASSLHPERELNNEQFF	TGTGCCAGCAGCCTCCACCCCGAGCGGGAGCTTAACAATGAGCAGTTCTTC
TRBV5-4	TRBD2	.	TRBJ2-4	CASSHSGTSSHLAKNIQYF	TGTGCCAGCAGCCACAGCGGGACTAGCTCCCATCTAGCCAAAAACATTCAGTACTTC
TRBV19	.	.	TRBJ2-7	CASSLGTPAYEQYF	TGTGCCAGTAGTCTTGGGACACCCGCCTACGAGCAGTACTTC
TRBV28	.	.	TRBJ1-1	CASSPGNTEAFF	TGTGCCAGCAGTCCGGGGAACACTGAAGCTTTCTTT